Listed below are T cell receptor beta chains from one sample, sequenced in a study of shared clonotypes between healthy human individuals. This table comes from immunoSEQ multiplex PCR, and its TCRdb copy is limited to in-frame clones, with some not included. This sample has approximately 1.5 million clones, with 95% to 99% found just once. Specimen: naive CD4+ T cells sorted from blood. Source of these receptors: a young man in good health. The CDR3 runs from the conserved cysteine through the conserved F or W. The order of the fields is D gene, J gene, V gene, CDR3 length, CDR3 protein. D genes are given only for firm matches.

TRBD1 | TRBJ1-1 | TRBV19 | 13 | CASRLRPGGEAFF
. | TRBJ1-3 | TRBV7-2 | 14 | CASSFSRGSNTIYF
. | TRBJ2-5 | TRBV10-3 | 14 | CAISDGGAGETQYF
. | TRBJ2-2 | TRBV7-9 | 13 | CASSAGLTGELFF
. | TRBJ2-6 | TRBV28 | 14 | CAVGPGSGANVLTF
. | TRBJ2-7 | TRBV5-1 | 13 | CASSLLLGYEQYF
TRBD2 | TRBJ2-3 | TRBV28 | 14 | CASTPRGGADTQYF
. | TRBJ2-5 | TRBV7-9 | 12 | CASSTAGETQYF
. | TRBJ1-1 | TRBV2 | 19 | CASSNPRAGSYLPNTEAFF
TRBD1 | TRBJ1-4 | TRBV9 | 16 | CASSALTGTAQEKLFF
TRBD2 | TRBJ2-7 | TRBV30 | 14 | CAWNGGGLDYEQYF
TRBD1 | TRBJ1-5 | TRBV30 | 18 | CAWNPSPGQAPRNQPQHF
. | TRBJ1-1 | TRBV9 | 13 | CASSQPGQVEAFF
. | TRBJ2-1 | TRBV11-2 | 13 | CASSSLKQGTLLF
TRBD1 | TRBJ2-5 | TRBV10-2 | 15 | CASSPSPGQQETQYF
. | TRBJ1-2 | TRBV7-2 | 14 | CASSYRQVRHGYTF
. | TRBJ2-7 | TRBV7-2 | 11 | CASSFTYEQYF